The entry that follows covers one TCR beta chain sequence. Its antigen is still unknown. The sample is drawn from a study of shared clonotypes between healthy human individuals. Study details: CD4 naive and CD4 memory each took three plates per donor, while CD8 naive took two and CD8 memory one.

Study-level points and caveats: Generally, estimated richness proved larger in naive subsets than it did in memory subsets.

Naive CD8 cells lacked CD45RO, underwent positive selection for CCR7 and left out terminally differentiated effector memory CD45RA+ cells. The CDR3 length is 16 residues. Germline loops: CDR1 SNHLY, CDR2 FYNNEI. The ends lost 7 bases at V and 3 bases at J; junction bases unmatched: 10. Data came from immunoSEQ multiplex PCR; TCRdb stores just in-frame clones and leaves some out. The sample has about 680,000 clones, roughly nine tenths seen once. This TCR was recovered from a man younger than 40 in good health. The rearrangement uses TRBV2 and TRBJ2-3; 10 bases are shared with TRBD1. The specimen sequenced was naive CD8+ T cells sorted from blood. The CDR3 DNA sequence: TGTGCCAGCACCCCGACTCCGGGACAGGGGACAGATACGCAGTATTTT. As protein: CASTPTPGQGTDTQYF. Looking up the rest from reference TRBV2 and TRBJ2-3 gives the full variable domain: EPEVTQTPSHQVTQMGQEVILRCVPISNHLYFYWYRQILGQKVEFLVSFYNNEISEKSEIFDDQFSVERPDGSNFTLKIRSTKLEDSAMYFCASTPTPGQGTDTQYFGPGTRLTVL.